This T cell receptor (beta chain) was profiled in a study of cytomegalovirus exposure and HLA in healthy donors. While unrecorded immune exposures were likely, the donors were nominally healthy when sampled. The CDR3 has 14 residues. The germline gives CDR1 SGHNT, CDR2 YYREEE (reference sequence). The germline V and J ends were trimmed by 0 bases and 3 bases, with 9 bases remaining between them. In the PCR, 60 Vbeta and 13 Jbeta primers were used. This table comes from immunoSEQ multiplex PCR, and its TCRdb copy is limited to in-frame clones, with some not included. This sample carries tens of thousands of clones, approximately 67% of them seen once, and the ten largest clones take 5% to 6.5%.

The TCR comes from a man younger than 45 in good health and CMV-seronegative. Material: PBMCs. The chain carries TRBV5-4 and TRBJ1-2; D possibly corresponds to TRBD1 (6 bases). CDR3 sequence (DNA): TGTGCCAGCAGCTTGGACAGGGACGACTATGGCTACACCTTC. It codes for CASSLDRDDYGYTF.